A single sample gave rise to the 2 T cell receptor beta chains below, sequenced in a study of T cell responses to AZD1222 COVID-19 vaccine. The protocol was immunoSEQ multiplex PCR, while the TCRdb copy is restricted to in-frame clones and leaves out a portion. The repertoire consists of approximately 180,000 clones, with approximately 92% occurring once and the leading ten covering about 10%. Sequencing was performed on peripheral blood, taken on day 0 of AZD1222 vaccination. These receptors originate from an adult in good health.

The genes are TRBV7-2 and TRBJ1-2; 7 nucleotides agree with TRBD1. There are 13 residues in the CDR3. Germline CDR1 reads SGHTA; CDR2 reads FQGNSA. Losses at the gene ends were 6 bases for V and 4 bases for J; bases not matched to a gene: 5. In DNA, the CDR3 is TGTGCCAGCAGACCCACAGGGGCCTATGGCTACACCTTC. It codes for CASRPTGAYGYTF.

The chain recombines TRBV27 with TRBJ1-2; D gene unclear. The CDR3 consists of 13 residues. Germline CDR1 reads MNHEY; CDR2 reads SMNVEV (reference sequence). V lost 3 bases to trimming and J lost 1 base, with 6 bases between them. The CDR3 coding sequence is TGTGCCAGCAGTTTTGGAGGTAACTATGGCTACACCTTC. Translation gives CASSFGGNYGYTF.